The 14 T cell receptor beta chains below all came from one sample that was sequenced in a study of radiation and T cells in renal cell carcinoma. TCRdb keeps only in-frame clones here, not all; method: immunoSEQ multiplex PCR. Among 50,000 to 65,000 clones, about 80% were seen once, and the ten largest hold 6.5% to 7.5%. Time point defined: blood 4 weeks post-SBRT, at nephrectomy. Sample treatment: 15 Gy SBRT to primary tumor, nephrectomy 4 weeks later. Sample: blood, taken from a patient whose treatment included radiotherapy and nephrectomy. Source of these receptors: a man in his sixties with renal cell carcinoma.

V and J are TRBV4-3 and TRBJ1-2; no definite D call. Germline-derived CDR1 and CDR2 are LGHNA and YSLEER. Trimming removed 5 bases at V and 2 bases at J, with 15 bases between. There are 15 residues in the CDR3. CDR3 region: CASSIGRTANYGYTF. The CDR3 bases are TGCGCCAGCAGCATCGGTCGCACGGCCAACTATGGCTACACCTTC.

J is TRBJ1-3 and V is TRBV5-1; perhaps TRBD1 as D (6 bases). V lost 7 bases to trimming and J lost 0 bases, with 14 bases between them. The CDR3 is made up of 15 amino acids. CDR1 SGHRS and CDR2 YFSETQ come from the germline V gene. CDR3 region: CASAAGHLSGNTIYF. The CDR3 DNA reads TGCGCCAGCGCGGCGGGACACCTCTCTGGAAACACCATATATTTT.

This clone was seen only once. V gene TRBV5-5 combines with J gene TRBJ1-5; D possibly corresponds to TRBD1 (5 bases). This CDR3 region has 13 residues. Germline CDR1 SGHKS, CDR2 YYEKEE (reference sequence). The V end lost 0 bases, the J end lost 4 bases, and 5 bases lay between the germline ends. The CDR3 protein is CASSLAGNQPQHF. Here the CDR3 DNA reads TGTGCCAGCAGCTTGGCAGGGAATCAGCCCCAGCATTTT.

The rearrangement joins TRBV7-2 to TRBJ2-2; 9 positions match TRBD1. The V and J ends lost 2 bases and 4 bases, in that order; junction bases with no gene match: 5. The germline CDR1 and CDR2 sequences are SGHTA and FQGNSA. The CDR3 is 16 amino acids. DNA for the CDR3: TGTGCCAGCAGCTTAAGGGGGACAGGGCCCACCGGGGAGCTGTTTTTT. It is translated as CASSLRGTGPTGELFF. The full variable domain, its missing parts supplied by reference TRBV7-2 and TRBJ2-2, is GAGVSQSPSNKVTEKGKDVELRCDPISGHTALYWYRQSLGQGLEFLIYFQGNSAPDKSGLPSDRFSAERTGGSVSTLTIQRTQQEDSAVYLCASSLRGTGPTGELFFGEGSRLTVL.

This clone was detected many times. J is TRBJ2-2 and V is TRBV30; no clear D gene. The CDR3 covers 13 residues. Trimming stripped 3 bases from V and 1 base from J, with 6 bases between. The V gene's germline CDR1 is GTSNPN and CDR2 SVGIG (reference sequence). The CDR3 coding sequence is TGTGCCTGGAGGGAGAAGAACACCGGGGAGCTGTTTTTT. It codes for CAWREKNTGELFF.

This CDR3 reads CASSPAPGENTEAFF. CDR3 DNA: TGTGCCAGCAGCCCGGCCCCGGGGGAGAACACTGAAGCTTTCTTT. This chain uses TRBV11-2 with TRBJ1-1, with D tentatively TRBD1 (5 bases). The CDR3 runs 15 residues. Deletions cut 5 bases from V and 1 base from J, with 14 bases between. Germline CDR1 SGHAT, CDR2 FQNNGV.

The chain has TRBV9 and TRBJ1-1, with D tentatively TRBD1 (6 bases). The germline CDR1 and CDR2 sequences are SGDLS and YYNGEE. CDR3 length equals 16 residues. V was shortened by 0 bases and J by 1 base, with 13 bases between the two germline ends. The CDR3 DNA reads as TGTGCCAGCAGCGTAGTCACCCCGACAGGGAACACTGAAGCTTTCTTT. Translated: CASSVVTPTGNTEAFF.

The CDR3 DNA follows: TGTGCCAGCAGCCCGCGGGCCAGGGCGGTATCTGATGAAAAACTGTTTTTT. Its protein is CASSPRARAVSDEKLFF. The chain employs TRBV5-5 and TRBJ1-4; maybe TRBD1 (5 bases). Trimming took 4 bases from V and 6 from J, leaving 22 bases between them. The CDR3 length is 17 residues. Germline V gives CDR1 SGHKS, CDR2 YYEKEE (reference sequence).

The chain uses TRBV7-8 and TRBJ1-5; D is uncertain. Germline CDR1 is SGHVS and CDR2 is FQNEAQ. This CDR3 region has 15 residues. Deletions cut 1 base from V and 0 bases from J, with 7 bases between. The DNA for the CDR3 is TGTGCCAGCAGCTTAGGGACGGGTAGCAATCAGCCCCAGCATTTT. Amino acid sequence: CASSLGTGSNQPQHF.

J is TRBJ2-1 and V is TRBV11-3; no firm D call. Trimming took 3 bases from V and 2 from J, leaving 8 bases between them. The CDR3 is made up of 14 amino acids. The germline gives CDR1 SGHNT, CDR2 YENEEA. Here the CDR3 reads CASSLAAPYNEQFF. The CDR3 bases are TGTGCCAGCAGCTTGGCGGCCCCCTACAATGAGCAGTTCTTC.

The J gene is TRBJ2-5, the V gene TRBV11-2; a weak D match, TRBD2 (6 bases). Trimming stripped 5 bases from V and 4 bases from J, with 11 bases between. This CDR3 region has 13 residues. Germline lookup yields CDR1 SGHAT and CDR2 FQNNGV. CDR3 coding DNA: TGTGCCAGCAGCCCGGGACTGTTAGAGACCCAGTACTTC. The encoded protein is CASSPGLLETQYF.

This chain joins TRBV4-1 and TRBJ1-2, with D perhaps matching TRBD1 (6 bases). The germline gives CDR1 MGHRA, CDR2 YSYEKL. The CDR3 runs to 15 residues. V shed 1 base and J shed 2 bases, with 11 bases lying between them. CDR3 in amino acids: CASSQAAGENYGYTF. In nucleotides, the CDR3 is TGCGCCAGCAGCCAAGCCGCAGGGGAAAACTATGGCTACACCTTC.

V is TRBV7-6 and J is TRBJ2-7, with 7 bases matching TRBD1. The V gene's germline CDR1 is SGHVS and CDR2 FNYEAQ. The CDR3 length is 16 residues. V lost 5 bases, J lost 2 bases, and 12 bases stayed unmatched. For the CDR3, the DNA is TGTGCCAGCAGCAGAGACAGGGCCGCTTTTCCCTACGAGCAGTACGTC. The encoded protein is CASSRDRAAFPYEQYV.

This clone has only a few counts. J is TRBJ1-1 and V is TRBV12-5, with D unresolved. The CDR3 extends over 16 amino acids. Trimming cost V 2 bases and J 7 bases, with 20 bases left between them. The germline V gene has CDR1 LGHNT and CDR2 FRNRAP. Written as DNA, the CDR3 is TGTGCTAGTGGTTTGCGGTTAAGGATACGAACAATTGAAGCTTTCTTT. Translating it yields CASGLRLRIRTIEAFF.